The present TCR beta chain was sequenced within a study of cytomegalovirus exposure and HLA in healthy donors. Study-level information: Assignment to the Caucasian-associated ancestry cluster applied to approximately 80% of the 350 to 500 genotyped donors. Study outcomes and limitations: Trimming of TCR beta V- and J-genes showed a link, identified in a later analysis, to a missense DCLRE1C variant. The authors reported that TCR beta sequences could predict HLA-A and HLA-B alleles. These predictions were accurate for most subjects in the first cohort. On later analysis, the bulk of CMV-associated TCR beta chains appeared to be HLA-restricted.

The study ran its PCR with 60 Vbeta and 13 Jbeta primers. Method: immunoSEQ multiplex PCR; TCRdb's copy keeps in-frame clones and lacks some. The sample consists of about 91,000 clones, approximately 86% of them appearing once. Comment on this clone: The antigen is not known.

The ends lost 4 bases at V and 2 bases at J; junction bases unmatched: 9. The CDR3 sequence is 16 residues long. Germline-derived CDR1 and CDR2 are SGHTS and YDEGEE. The sample was PBMCs. The clonotype originates from a young man in good health and CMV-seropositive. The J gene is TRBJ1-2, the V gene TRBV5-8, with 9 bases identical to TRBD1. Written as DNA, the CDR3 is TGTGCCAGCAGCCCTGGGACAGGGTCGGGGAACTATGGCTACACCTTC. This codes for CASSPGTGSGNYGYTF.